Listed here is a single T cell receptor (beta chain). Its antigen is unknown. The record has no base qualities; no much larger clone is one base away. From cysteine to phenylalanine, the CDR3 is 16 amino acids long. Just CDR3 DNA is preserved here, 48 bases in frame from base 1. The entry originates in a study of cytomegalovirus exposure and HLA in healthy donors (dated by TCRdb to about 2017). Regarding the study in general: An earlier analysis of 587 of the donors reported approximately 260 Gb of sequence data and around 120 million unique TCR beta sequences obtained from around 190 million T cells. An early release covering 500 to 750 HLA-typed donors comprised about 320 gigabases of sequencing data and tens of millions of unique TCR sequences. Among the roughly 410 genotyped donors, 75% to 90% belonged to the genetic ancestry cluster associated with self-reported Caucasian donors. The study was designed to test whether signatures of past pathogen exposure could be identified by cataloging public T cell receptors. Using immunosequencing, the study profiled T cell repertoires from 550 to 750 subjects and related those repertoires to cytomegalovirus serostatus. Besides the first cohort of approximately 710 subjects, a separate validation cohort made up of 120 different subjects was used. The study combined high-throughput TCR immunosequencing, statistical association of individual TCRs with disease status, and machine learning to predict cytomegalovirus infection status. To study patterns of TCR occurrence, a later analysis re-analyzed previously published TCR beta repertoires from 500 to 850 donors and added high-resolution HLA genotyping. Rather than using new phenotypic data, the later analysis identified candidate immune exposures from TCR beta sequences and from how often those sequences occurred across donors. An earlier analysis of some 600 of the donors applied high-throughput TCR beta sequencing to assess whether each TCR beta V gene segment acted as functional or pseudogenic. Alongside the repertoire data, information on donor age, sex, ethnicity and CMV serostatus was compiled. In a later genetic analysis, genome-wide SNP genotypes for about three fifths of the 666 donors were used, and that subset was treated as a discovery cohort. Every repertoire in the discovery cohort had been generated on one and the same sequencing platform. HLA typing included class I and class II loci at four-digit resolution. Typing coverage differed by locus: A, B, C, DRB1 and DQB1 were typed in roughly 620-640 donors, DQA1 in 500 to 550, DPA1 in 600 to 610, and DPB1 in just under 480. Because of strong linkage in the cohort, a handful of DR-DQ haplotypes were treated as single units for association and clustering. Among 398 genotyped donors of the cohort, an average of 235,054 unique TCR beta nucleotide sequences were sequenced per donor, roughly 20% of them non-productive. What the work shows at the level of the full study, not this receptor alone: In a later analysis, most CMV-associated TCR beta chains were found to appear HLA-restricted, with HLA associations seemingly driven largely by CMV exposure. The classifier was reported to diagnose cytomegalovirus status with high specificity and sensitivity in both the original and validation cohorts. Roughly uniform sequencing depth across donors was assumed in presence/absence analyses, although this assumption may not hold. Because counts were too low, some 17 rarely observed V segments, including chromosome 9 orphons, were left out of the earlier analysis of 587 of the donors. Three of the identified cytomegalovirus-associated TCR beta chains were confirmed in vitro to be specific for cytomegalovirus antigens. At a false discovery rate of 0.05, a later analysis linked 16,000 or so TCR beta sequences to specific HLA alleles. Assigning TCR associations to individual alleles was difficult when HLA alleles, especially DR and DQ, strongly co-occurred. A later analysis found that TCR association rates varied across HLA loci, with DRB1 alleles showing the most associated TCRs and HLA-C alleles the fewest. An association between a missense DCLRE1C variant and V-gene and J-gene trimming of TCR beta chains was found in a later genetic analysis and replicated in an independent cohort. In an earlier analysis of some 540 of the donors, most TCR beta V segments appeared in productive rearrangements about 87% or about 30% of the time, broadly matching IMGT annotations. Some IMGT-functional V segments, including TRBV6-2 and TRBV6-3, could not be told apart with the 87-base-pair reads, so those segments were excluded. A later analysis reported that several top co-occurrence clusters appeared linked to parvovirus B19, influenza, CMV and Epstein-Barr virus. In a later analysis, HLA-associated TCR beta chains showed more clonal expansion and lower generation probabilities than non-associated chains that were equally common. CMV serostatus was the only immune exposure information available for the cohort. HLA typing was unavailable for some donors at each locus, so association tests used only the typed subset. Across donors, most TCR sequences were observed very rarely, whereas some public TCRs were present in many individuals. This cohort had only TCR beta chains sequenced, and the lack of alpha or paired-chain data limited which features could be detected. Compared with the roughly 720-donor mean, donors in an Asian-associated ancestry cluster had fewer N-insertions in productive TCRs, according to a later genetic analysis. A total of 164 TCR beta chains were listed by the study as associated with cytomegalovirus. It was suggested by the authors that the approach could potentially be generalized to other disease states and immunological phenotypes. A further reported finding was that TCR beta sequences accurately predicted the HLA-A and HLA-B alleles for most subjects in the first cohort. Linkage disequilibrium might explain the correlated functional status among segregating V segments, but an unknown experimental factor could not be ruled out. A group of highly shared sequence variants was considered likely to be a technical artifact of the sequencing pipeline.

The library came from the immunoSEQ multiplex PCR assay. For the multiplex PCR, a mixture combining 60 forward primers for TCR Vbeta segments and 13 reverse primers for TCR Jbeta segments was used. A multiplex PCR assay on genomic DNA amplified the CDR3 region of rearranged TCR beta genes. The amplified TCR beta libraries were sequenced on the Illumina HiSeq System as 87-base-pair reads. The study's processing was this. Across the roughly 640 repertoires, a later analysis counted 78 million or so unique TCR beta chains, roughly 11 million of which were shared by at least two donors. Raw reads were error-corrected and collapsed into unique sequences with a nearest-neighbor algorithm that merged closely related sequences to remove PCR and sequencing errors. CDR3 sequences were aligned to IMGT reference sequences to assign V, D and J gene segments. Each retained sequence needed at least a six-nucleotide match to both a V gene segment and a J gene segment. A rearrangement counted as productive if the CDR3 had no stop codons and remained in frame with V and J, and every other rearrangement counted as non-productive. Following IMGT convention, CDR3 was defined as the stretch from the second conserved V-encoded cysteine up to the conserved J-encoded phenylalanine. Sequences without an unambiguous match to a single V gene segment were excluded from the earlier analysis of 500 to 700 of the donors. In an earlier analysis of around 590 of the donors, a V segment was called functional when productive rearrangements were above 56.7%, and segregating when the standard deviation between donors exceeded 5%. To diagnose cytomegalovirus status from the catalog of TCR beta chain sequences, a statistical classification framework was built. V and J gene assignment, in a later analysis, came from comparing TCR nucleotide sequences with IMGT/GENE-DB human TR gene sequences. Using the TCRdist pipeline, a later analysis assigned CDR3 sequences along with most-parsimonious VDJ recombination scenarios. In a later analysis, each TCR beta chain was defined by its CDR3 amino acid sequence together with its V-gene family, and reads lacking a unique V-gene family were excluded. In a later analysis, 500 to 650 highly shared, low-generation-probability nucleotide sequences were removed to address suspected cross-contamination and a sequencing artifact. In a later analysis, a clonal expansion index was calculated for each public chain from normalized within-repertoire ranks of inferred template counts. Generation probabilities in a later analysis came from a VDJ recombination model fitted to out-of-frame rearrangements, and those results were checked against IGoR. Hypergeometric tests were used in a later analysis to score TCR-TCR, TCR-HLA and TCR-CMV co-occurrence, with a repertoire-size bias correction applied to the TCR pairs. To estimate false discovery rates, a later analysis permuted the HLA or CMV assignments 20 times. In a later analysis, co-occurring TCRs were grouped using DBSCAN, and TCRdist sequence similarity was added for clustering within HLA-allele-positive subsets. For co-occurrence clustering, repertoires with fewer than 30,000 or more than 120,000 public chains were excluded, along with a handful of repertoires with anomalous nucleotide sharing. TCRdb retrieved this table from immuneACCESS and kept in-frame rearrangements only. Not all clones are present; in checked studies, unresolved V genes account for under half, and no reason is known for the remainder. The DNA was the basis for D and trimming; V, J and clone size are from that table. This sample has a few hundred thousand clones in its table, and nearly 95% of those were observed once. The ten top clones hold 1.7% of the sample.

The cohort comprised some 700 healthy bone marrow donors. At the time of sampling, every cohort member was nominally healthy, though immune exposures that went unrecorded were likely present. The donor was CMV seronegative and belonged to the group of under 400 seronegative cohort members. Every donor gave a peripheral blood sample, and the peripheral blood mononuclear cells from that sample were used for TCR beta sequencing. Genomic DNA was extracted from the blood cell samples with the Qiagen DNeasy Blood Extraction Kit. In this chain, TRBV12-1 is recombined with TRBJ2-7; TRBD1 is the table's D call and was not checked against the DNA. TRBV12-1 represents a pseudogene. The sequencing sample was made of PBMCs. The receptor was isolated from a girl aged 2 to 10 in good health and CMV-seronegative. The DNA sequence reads TGTGCCAGCAGCCCGCCCCGGGACAGGGGGGACTACGAGCAGTACTTC. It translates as CASSPPRDRGDYEQYF.